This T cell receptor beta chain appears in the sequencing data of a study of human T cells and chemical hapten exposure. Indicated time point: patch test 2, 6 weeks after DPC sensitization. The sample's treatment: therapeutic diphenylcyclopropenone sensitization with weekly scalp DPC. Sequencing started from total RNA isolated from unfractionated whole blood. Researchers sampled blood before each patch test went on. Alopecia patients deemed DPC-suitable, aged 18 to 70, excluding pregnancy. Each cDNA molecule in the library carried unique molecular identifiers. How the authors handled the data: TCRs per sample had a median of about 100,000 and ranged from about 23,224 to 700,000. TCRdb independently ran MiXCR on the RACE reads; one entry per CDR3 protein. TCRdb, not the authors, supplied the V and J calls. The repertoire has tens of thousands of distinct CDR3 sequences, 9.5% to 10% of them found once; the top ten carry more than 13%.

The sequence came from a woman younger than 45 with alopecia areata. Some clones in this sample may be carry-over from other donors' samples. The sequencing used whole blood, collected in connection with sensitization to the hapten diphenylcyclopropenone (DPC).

The CDR3 here is CASSYGGSTDTQYF. The CDR3 bases are TGTGCCAGCAGTTATGGGGGGAGCACAGATACGCAGTATTTT. This chain uses TRBV6-5 with TRBJ2-3; possibly TRBD2 for D (6 bases). Between the trimmed V and J ends, which lost 3 bases and 0 bases, there was a span of 7 bases. The CDR3 covers 14 residues. Germline loops: CDR1 MNHEY, CDR2 SVGAGI.